This T cell receptor beta chain is drawn from a study of T cell changes during pregnancy in multiple sclerosis. This clone was detected only once. The germline V gene has CDR1 LNHNV and CDR2 YYDKDF (reference sequence). V lost 6 bases and J 6 bases, leaving 14 bases between the germline ends. The CDR3 runs 13 residues. Method: immunoSEQ multiplex PCR; TCRdb's copy keeps in-frame clones and lacks some. The sample shows about 48,000 clones, 85% to 95% of them seen only once. The sample in question was CD4+ T cells from peripheral blood mononuclear cells, obtained in the third trimester of pregnancy. V usage is TRBV15 and J usage is TRBJ1-2; TRBD1 is a possible D gene (6 bases). This sequence was found in a female donor with multiple sclerosis, enrolled in a pregnancy study. The CDR3 bases are TGTGCCACCAGAGGGGATCCAGGGGATGGCTACACCTTC. This codes for CATRGDPGDGYTF.